These 10 T cell receptor beta chains share one sample of origin, sequenced in a study of technical replicates of blood from several donors. Libraries were prepared by immunoSEQ multiplex PCR; TCRdb keeps only in-frame clonotypes and omits some of them. The sample consists of more than 75,000 clones, about 95% of them appearing once. Material: T cells isolated from PBMCs. The receptors here all came from a human donor in good health.

The genes are TRBV29-1 and TRBJ1-1, with 10 bases matching TRBD1. Germline V gene data show CDR1 as SQVTM and CDR2 as ANQGSEA. This CDR3 spans 13 amino acids. V was pared by 6 bases and J by 1 base, with 2 bases of the junction left unmatched. CDR3 in amino acids: CSVGQGGNTEAFF. In DNA, the CDR3 is TGCAGCGTAGGACAGGGGGGGAACACTGAAGCTTTCTTT.

The chain uses TRBV9 and TRBJ2-5; weak D call: TRBD2 (5 bases). The CDR3 extends over 16 amino acids. V lost 3 bases and J lost 1, with 16 bases in between. Germline V gene sequence: CDR1 SGDLS, CDR2 YYNGEE. CDR3 in DNA: TGTGCCAGCAGCGCAGACCTGGGGAGAGTCCAAGAGACCCAGTACTTC. It codes for CASSADLGRVQETQYF.

The V and J genes are TRBV28 and TRBJ2-7, with 9 bases fitting TRBD1. Trimming cost V 5 bases and J 4 bases; bases outside gene matches: 12. The germline CDR1 and CDR2 sequences are MDHEN and SYDVKM. There are 16 residues in the CDR3. CDR3 loop: CASSPEQGAFPYEQYF. DNA of the CDR3: TGTGCCAGCAGTCCCGAACAGGGGGCTTTTCCGTACGAGCAGTACTTC.

The gene calls are TRBV6-1 and TRBJ2-7; tentatively, D is TRBD1 (6 bases). CDR1 is MNHNS, CDR2 SASEGT, per germline. V dropped 6 bases and J dropped 4 bases, with 10 bases sitting between them. CDR3 length: 12 amino acids. As DNA, the CDR3 is TGTGCCAGCAGAGAGGACAGATACGAGCAGTACTTC. This translates into CASREDRYEQYF.

This rearrangement joins TRBV19 to TRBJ2-1; D might be TRBD2 (7 bases). Germline V gene data show CDR1 as LNHDA and CDR2 as SQIVND (reference sequence). V lost 5 bases to trimming and J lost 2 bases, with 22 bases between them. CDR3 size: 18 residues. This chain's CDR3 is CASSEGDYRPITYNEQFF. The CDR3 DNA is TGTGCCAGTAGTGAGGGGGACTACCGACCTATTACCTACAATGAGCAGTTCTTC.

This chain links TRBV6-4 with TRBJ2-2; weak D call: TRBD1 (6 bases). CDR3 length: 14 amino acids. Germline CDR1 and CDR2: MRHNA and SNTAGT. Trimming took off 2 bases at V and 5 bases at J, with 9 bases between the two ends. The DNA for the CDR3 is TGTGCCAGCAGTGACACGGACAGAACCGGGGAGCTGTTTTTT. Translated: CASSDTDRTGELFF.

This clone was detected only once. V is TRBV5-1 and J is TRBJ2-3, with 7 positions matching TRBD1. The CDR3 loop spans 14 amino acids. V lost 4 bases, J lost 4 bases, and 6 bases stayed unmatched. Germline V gives CDR1 SGHRS, CDR2 YFSETQ. The CDR3 loop is CASSPGQRADTQYF. CDR3 sequence (DNA): TGCGCCAGCAGCCCGGGACAGCGAGCAGATACGCAGTATTTT.

V usage is TRBV6-1 and J usage is TRBJ2-3; D is perhaps TRBD1 (5 bases). Trimming pared 4 bases from V and 1 base from J, leaving 18 bases between. The CDR3 runs to 17 residues. Germline V gene data show CDR1 as MNHNS and CDR2 as SASEGT. The CDR3 is CASSAQRTRAGTDTQYF. CDR3 sequence (DNA): TGTGCCAGCAGTGCCCAACGGACCAGGGCGGGCACAGATACGCAGTATTTT.

The chain couples TRBV4-1 to TRBJ1-5; D may be TRBD1 (6 bases). Looked up from germline, CDR1 is MGHRA and CDR2 is YSYEKL. The CDR3 runs to 14 residues. V dropped 1 base and J dropped 6 bases, with 10 bases sitting between them. The CDR3 is CASSQGGGGQPQHF. In DNA form, the CDR3 reads TGCGCCAGCAGCCAAGGGGGGGGCGGTCAGCCCCAGCATTTT.

The chain uses TRBV4-1 and TRBJ2-3, with D tentatively TRBD2 (6 bases). The V gene's germline CDR1 is MGHRA and CDR2 YSYEKL. The CDR3 has 15 residues. Trimming removed 0 bases from V and 4 bases from J, with 11 bases in between. The CDR3 sequence: CASSQERGGSDTQYF. The DNA for the CDR3 is TGCGCCAGCAGCCAAGAGAGGGGAGGTTCAGATACGCAGTATTTT.